The 22 T cell receptor beta chains in this list originate from one sample, sequenced in a study of cytomegalovirus exposure and HLA in healthy donors (dated by TCRdb to about 2017). The method behind the library was the immunoSEQ multiplex PCR assay. For the multiplex PCR, a mixture combining 60 forward primers for TCR Vbeta segments and 13 reverse primers for TCR Jbeta segments was used. This is the immuneACCESS table as TCRdb keeps it, with only in-frame sequences that have V and J called. A part of the clones is gone; compared with another copy, unresolved V genes explain less than half, and the rest is unexplained. This sample is represented by 150,000 to 200,000 clones; 70% to 90% of them were singletons. The top ten clonotypes cover 1.5% to 2% of the sample. What was sequenced was PBMCs. These receptors all come from a woman aged 18-29 years in good health and CMV-seronegative.

CDR3 in amino acids: CASSSWTGVYNEQFF. The CDR3 region has the DNA TGTGCCAGCAGCTCCTGGACAGGGGTCTACAATGAGCAGTTCTTC. The chain joins TRBV5-6 to TRBJ2-1, with TRBD1 matching over 9 bases. This CDR3 region has 15 residues. Germline CDR1 SGHDT, CDR2 YYEEEE. V was clipped by 3 bases and J by 3 bases; unmatched bases: 4. Full variable domain (rest looked up from reference TRBV5-6 and TRBJ2-1): DAGVTQSPTHLIKTRGQQVTLRCSPKSGHDTVSWYQQALGQGPQFIFQYYEEEERQRGNFPDRFSGHQFPNYSSELNVNALLLGDSALYLCASSSWTGVYNEQFFGPGTRLTVL.

This rearrangement joins TRBV10-3 to TRBJ2-2; D might be TRBD2 (5 bases). The CDR3 sequence is 15 residues long. Trimming took 4 bases from V and 0 from J, leaving 9 bases between them. Germline loops: CDR1 ENHRY, CDR2 SYGVKD. For the CDR3, the DNA is TGTGCCATCAGTGGAGCGGAAGCGAACACCGGGGAGCTGTTTTTT. Translating it yields CAISGAEANTGELFF.

The chain uses TRBV6-1 and TRBJ1-2, with a tentative D call TRBD1 (6 bases). Trimming left V 1 base short and J 4 bases short, with 16 bases between. The germline gives CDR1 MNHNS, CDR2 SASEGT. This CDR3 contains 16 residues. Here the CDR3 DNA reads TGTGCCAGCAGTGAAGGTTTTGGGCAGGGGTTCTATGGCTACACCTTC. The encoded protein is CASSEGFGQGFYGYTF.

This chain connects TRBV9 to TRBJ2-3, with D possibly being TRBD2 (6 bases). V was pared by 0 bases and J by 4 bases, with 15 bases between. This CDR3 is built from 16 residues. Germline V gene lookup returns CDR1 SGDLS and CDR2 YYNGEE. The CDR3 region has the DNA TGTGCCAGCAGCGTAGGGAACGGGGGAACGGCAGATACGCAGTATTTT. Its protein product is CASSVGNGGTADTQYF.

CDR3 residues: CASSPPGQTNYGYTF. The CDR3 DNA follows: TGTGCCAGCAGTCCTCCGGGACAGACTAACTATGGCTACACCTTC. The rearrangement links TRBV2 to TRBJ1-2; 7 bases are a match to TRBD1. V lost 5 bases, J lost 0 bases, and 6 bases stayed unmatched. Germline CDR1 is SNHLY and CDR2 is FYNNEI. The CDR3 is 15 amino acids.

This chain uses TRBV28 with TRBJ1-6, with 8 bases matching TRBD1. Trimming took 6 bases from V and 7 from J; bases not matched to a gene: 8. Germline V lookup: CDR1 MDHEN, CDR2 SYDVKM. This CDR3 spans 15 amino acids. CDR3 amino acids: CASREGQGRNSPLHF. The CDR3 coding sequence is TGTGCCAGCAGAGAAGGACAGGGACGGAATTCACCCCTCCACTTT.

This chain joins TRBV29-1 and TRBJ2-3, with D maybe TRBD2 (7 bases). The length of the CDR3 is 16 residues. V shed 2 bases and J shed 2 bases, with 17 bases lying between them. Germline loops: CDR1 SQVTM, CDR2 ANQGSEA. The CDR3 spells CSVEQGRGRYTDTQYF. CDR3 sequence (DNA): TGCAGCGTTGAACAAGGGCGGGGGCGTTACACAGATACGCAGTATTTT.

This chain connects TRBV10-1 to TRBJ2-1; 7 bases align to TRBD2. The germline V gene encodes CDR1 WNHNN and CDR2 SYGVQD (reference sequence). J gave up 2 bases and V 0 bases, and 4 bases lay outside the gene matches. The CDR3 loop spans 16 amino acids. The CDR3 protein is CASSESMGGTYNEQFF. Here the CDR3 DNA reads TGCGCCAGCAGTGAGTCAATGGGAGGGACCTACAATGAGCAGTTCTTC.

The chain couples TRBV11-1 to TRBJ1-1; 8 bases map to TRBD1. The CDR3 loop spans 15 amino acids. Trimming took 2 bases from V and 5 from J; bases not matched to a gene: 7. Germline V gene lookup returns CDR1 SGHAT and CDR2 FQDESV (reference sequence). The DNA for the CDR3 is TGTGCCAGCAGCTTACCCTTGACAGGGGCTACTGAAGCTTTCTTT. This gives the protein CASSLPLTGATEAFF.

This rearrangement joins TRBV4-1 to TRBJ1-4; 7 bases agree with TRBD1. V lost 0 bases, J lost 8 bases, and 21 bases stayed unmatched. There are 20 residues in the CDR3. CDR1 and CDR2 (germline): MGHRA, YSYEKL. CDR3 sequence reads: CASSQDWDLTNPARGEKLFF. The DNA for the CDR3 is TGCGCCAGCAGCCAAGACTGGGACCTCACCAACCCCGCCAGGGGGGAAAAACTGTTTTTT.

In this sample, this clone turned up once. This chain uses TRBV11-1 with TRBJ2-5; D possibly corresponds to TRBD1 (5 bases). CDR1 is SGHAT, CDR2 FQDESV, per germline (reference sequence). V lost 5 bases, J lost 4 bases, and 17 bases lay in between. The CDR3 runs to 15 residues. The chain's CDR3 is CASSPRGSWGETQYF. The CDR3 DNA follows: TGTGCCAGCAGCCCTAGGGGCTCTTGGGGAGAGACCCAGTACTTC. The full variable domain, rest sourced from reference TRBV11-1 and TRBJ2-5, is EAEVAQSPRYKITEKSQAVAFWCDPISGHATLYWYRQILGQGPELLVQFQDESVVDDSQLPKDRFSAERLKGVDSTLKIQPAELGDSAMYLCASSPRGSWGETQYFGPGTRLLVL.

This clone has only one observation. This rearrangement joins TRBV28 to TRBJ2-3; TRBD2 agrees at 7 bases. The CDR3 is 15 amino acids. The ends lost 5 bases at V and 4 bases at J; junction bases unmatched: 9. The germline V gene has CDR1 MDHEN and CDR2 SYDVKM. In DNA, the CDR3 is TGTGCCAGCAGTCTCGAAGCTAGCGGAGCAGATACGCAGTATTTT. Translating gives CASSLEASGADTQYF.

This clone showed up just once. The rearrangement uses TRBV19 and TRBJ2-1; TRBD2 agrees at 9 bases. V was clipped by 6 bases and J by 6 bases; unmatched bases: 3. Germline-derived CDR1 and CDR2 are LNHDA and SQIVND (reference sequence). The CDR3 runs to 13 residues. CDR3 coding DNA: TGTGCCAGTAGCGTAGCGGGAGTCAATGAGCAGTTCTTC. Protein: CASSVAGVNEQFF.

The V gene is TRBV28, the J gene TRBJ2-7, with TRBD1 matching over 9 bases. CDR1 and CDR2 (germline): MDHEN, SYDVKM. The CDR3 totals 13 residues. After removal of 7 bases from V and 4 bases from J, the junction contained 5 bases not matched to a gene. CDR3 in amino acids: CASKKQGAYEQYF. The CDR3 coding sequence is TGTGCCAGCAAGAAACAGGGGGCATACGAGCAGTACTTC.

This clone has just a few counts. The rearrangement links TRBV4-3 to TRBJ1-2, with 7 bases identical to TRBD1. CDR3 size: 15 residues. V lost 1 base, J lost 6 bases, and 8 bases stayed unmatched. Germline lookup yields CDR1 LGHNA and CDR2 YSLEER. This CDR3 is CASSQVQGEPDGYTF. The CDR3 nucleotides read TGCGCCAGCAGCCAAGTCCAGGGGGAACCTGATGGCTACACCTTC.

The chain has TRBV7-9 and TRBJ1-2; 9 positions match TRBD1. The germline CDR1 and CDR2 sequences are SEHNR and FQNEAQ (reference sequence). There are 13 residues in the CDR3. Trimming removed 8 bases from V and 6 bases from J; junction bases left unmatched: 7. The CDR3 is CASSAGTGNGYTF. For the CDR3, the DNA is TGTGCCAGCTCAGCCGGGACAGGGAATGGCTACACCTTC.

The V and J genes are TRBV11-2 and TRBJ1-2, with a possible D match to TRBD1 (5 bases). Germline-derived CDR1 and CDR2 are SGHAT and FQNNGV. V was shortened by 1 base and J by 3 bases, with 12 bases between the two germline ends. This CDR3 region has 15 residues. The chain's CDR3 is CASSLGPGGYYGYTF. In DNA form, the CDR3 reads TGTGCCAGCAGCTTAGGTCCGGGGGGATACTATGGCTACACCTTC.

The chain links TRBV6-1 to TRBJ2-1, with TRBD1 matching over 9 bases. Looked up from germline, CDR1 is MNHNS and CDR2 is SASEGT. Trimming at V came to 2 bases and at J to 6 bases, leaving 5 bases not matched to a gene. The CDR3 has 15 amino acids. The chain's CDR3 is CASSERDRVRNEQFF. The CDR3 coding sequence is TGTGCCAGCAGTGAACGGGACAGGGTCCGCAATGAGCAGTTCTTC.

The chain carries TRBV27 and TRBJ2-2, with a weak D call TRBD2 (5 bases). Trimming took 8 bases from V and 1 from J, leaving 14 bases between them. This CDR3 spans 15 amino acids. Germline-derived CDR1 and CDR2 are MNHEY and SMNVEV (reference sequence). Written as DNA, the CDR3 is TGTGCCAGCGGTGAGATAGCGAGGAACACCGGGGAGCTGTTTTTT. As protein: CASGEIARNTGELFF.

The V and J genes are TRBV30 and TRBJ1-1; D call uncertain. CDR3 length equals 11 residues. V was pared by 2 bases and J by 10 bases, with 11 bases between. CDR1 and CDR2 (germline): GTSNPN, SVGIG (reference sequence). CDR3: CAWSFGEGAFF. The CDR3 DNA sequence: TGTGCCTGGAGTTTCGGAGAGGGAGCTTTCTTT. Drawing the rest from reference TRBV30 and TRBJ1-1, the complete variable domain is SQTIHQWPATLVQPVGSPLSLECTVEGTSNPNLYWYRQAAGRGLQLLFYSVGIGQISSEVPQNLSASRPQDRQFILSSKKLLLSDSGFYLCAWSFGEGAFFGQGTRLTVV.

The V gene is TRBV27, the J gene TRBJ2-5; D gene uncertain. The J call may be in error: the DNA end matches TRBJ2-7 better. CDR3 length: 13 residues. The germline V gene encodes CDR1 MNHEY and CDR2 SMNVEV (reference sequence). In DNA, the CDR3 is TGTGCCAGCAGTCGAGCCGGATACTACGAGCAGTACTTC. Its translation: CASSRAGYYEQYF.

The chain couples TRBV4-2 to TRBJ2-5, with 9 bases identical to TRBD2. The CDR3 extends over 15 amino acids. CDR1 is LGHNA, CDR2 YNFKEQ, per germline. The V and J ends lost 0 bases and 2 bases, in that order; junction bases with no gene match: 1. CDR3 region: CASSQDSGRQETQYF. DNA for the CDR3: TGTGCCAGCAGCCAAGATAGCGGGAGACAAGAGACCCAGTACTTC.